The following is a T cell receptor beta chain sequence with its context. What it binds is unknown. Time point of the sample: patch test 1, 2 weeks after DPC sensitization. Sample treatment: therapeutic diphenylcyclopropenone sensitization with weekly scalp DPC. The data were obtained in a study of human T cells and chemical hapten exposure. Turning to the study itself: Mostly female patients had alopecia areata, totalis or universalis.

Study-level results: Counts of expanded TCRs (at PT1) showed a positive correlation with patch test score.

CDR1 is SEHNR and CDR2 is FQNEAQ in the germline V gene (reference sequence). Trimming pared 2 bases from V and 5 bases from J, leaving 10 bases between. CDR3 length equals 13 residues. In the original workflow: TCRs per sample had a median of approximately 88,000 and ranged from about 23,224 to 700,000. MiXCR was run by TCRdb on the RACE reads, yielding one entry per CDR3 protein. The V and J calls here are based on TCRdb, not the publication. The sample holds more than 65,000 distinct CDR3 sequences; 25% to 40% are singletons and the top ten take 8.9%. Material: whole blood, obtained in connection with sensitization to the hapten diphenylcyclopropenone (DPC). The rearrangement joins TRBV7-9 to TRBJ2-7; TRBD1 is a possible D gene (5 bases). The sequence came from a man aged 35-49 years with alopecia areata. Some clones in this sample may be carry-over from other donors' samples. For the CDR3, the DNA is TGTGCCAGCAGCTTAACGGCAGGGAACGAGCAGTACTTC. Its protein product is CASSLTAGNEQYF.